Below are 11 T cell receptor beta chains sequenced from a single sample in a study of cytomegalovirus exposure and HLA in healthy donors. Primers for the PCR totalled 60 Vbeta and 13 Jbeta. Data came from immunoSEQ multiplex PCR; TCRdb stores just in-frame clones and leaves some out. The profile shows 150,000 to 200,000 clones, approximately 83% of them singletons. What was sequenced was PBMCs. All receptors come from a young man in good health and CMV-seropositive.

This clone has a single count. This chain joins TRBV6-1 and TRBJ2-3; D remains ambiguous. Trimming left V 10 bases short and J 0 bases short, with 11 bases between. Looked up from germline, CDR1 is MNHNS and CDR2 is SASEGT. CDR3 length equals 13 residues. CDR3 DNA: TGTGCCAACAGCAGGATCAGCACAGATACGCAGTATTTT. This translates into CANSRISTDTQYF.

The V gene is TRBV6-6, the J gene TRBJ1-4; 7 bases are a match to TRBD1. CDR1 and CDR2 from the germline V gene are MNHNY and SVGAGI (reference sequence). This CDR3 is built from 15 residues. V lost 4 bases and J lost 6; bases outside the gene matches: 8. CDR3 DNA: TGTGCCAGCAGTTCGAGACAGGGTACATATGAAAAACTGTTTTTT. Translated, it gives CASSSRQGTYEKLFF.

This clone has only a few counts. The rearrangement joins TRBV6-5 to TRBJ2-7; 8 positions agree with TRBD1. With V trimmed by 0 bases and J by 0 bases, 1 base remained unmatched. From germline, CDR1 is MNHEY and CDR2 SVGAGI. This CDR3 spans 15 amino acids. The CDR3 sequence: CASSYSQGGSYEQYF. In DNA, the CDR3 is TGTGCCAGCAGTTACTCACAGGGGGGCTCCTACGAGCAGTACTTC.

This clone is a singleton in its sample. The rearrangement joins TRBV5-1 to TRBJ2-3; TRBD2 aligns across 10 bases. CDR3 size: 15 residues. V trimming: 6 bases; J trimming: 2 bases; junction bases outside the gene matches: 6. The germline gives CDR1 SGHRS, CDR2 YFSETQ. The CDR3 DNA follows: TGCGCCAGCACCTTAGCGGGGGGCTTCACAGATACGCAGTATTTT. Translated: CASTLAGGFTDTQYF.

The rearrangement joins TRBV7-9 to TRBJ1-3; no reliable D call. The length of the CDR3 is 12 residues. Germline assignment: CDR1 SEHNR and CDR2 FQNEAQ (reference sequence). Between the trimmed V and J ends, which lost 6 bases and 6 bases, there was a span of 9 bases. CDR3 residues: CASRVLENTIYF. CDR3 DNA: TGTGCCAGCAGAGTATTAGAAAACACCATATATTTT.

Here the CDR3 DNA reads TGTGCCAGCTCCCGGAAGCGGGCCCTCCAAGAGACCCAGTACTTC. Amino acids: CASSRKRALQETQYF. V and J are TRBV18 and TRBJ2-5, with a possible D match to TRBD2 (6 bases). This CDR3 is 15 amino acids long. V dropped 6 bases and J dropped 1 base, with 15 bases sitting between them. The germline V gene encodes CDR1 KGHSH and CDR2 LQKENI.

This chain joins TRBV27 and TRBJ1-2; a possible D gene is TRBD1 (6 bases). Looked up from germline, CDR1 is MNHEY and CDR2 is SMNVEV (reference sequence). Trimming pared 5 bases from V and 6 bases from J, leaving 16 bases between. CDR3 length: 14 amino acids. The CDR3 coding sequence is TGTGCCAGCAGTATCTACTATACAGGGAATGGCTACACCTTC. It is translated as CASSIYYTGNGYTF.

Here the CDR3 reads CASSLGRGDEQFF. CDR3 nucleotide sequence: TGTGCCAGCAGCTTGGGGCGGGGGGATGAGCAGTTCTTC. V gene TRBV11-2 combines with J gene TRBJ2-1; 8 bases are a match to TRBD2. CDR1 and CDR2 from the germline V gene are SGHAT and FQNNGV. The CDR3 loop spans 13 amino acids. Trimming cost V 3 bases and J 8 bases; bases outside gene matches: 3.

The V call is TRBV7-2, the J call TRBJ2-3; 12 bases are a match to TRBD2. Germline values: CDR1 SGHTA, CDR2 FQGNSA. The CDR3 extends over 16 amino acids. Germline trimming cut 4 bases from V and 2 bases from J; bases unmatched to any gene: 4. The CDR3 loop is CASSSRTSGVTDTQYF. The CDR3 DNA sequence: TGTGCCAGCAGCTCCCGGACTAGCGGGGTCACAGATACGCAGTATTTT.

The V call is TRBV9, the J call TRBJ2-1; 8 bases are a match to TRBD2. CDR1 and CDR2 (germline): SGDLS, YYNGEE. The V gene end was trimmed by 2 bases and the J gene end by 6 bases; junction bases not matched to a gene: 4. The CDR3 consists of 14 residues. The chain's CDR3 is CASSVLAGRNEQFF. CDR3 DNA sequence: TGTGCCAGCAGCGTCCTAGCGGGTCGCAATGAGCAGTTCTTC.

In nucleotides, the CDR3 is TGTGCCAGCAGACCCCAGGGGGCGAGTCCCATGTCCGATGAGCAGTTCTTC. It translates to CASRPQGASPMSDEQFF. This sequence joins TRBV2 and TRBJ2-1; 8 bases agree with TRBD1. Trimming at V came to 6 bases and at J to 8 bases, leaving 18 bases not matched to a gene. The CDR3 has 17 residues. Per the germline V gene, CDR1 is SNHLY and CDR2 is FYNNEI.